The 21 T cell receptor beta chains given below trace back to one sample, sequenced in a study of spatial heterogeneity in lung cancer. Described time point: sample taken at primary tumor resection. TCRdb processed the 5' RACE reads anew with MiXCR; each CDR3 protein has one entry. The data show about 3,300 distinct CDR3 sequences, with roughly 9.2% seen just once and approximately 29% held by the top ten. Material: normal lung tissue next to the tumor, obtained at surgery. Receptors were obtained from a male donor with early-stage non-small cell lung cancer.

Within the sample, this clonotype is medium-sized. The chain has TRBV4-3 and TRBJ2-1; 11 nucleotides line up with TRBD2. The CDR3 consists of 15 residues. CDR1 is LGHNA and CDR2 is YSLEER in the germline V gene. V lost 5 bases to trimming and J lost 10 bases; unmatched junction nucleotides: 10. The CDR3 sequence: CASSYGTSGSQEQFF. CDR3 bases: TGCGCCAGCAGCTACGGGACTAGCGGCTCCCAGGAGCAGTTCTTC.

There are a few counts of this clonotype. The rearrangement joins TRBV30 to TRBJ2-5; D gene ambiguous. V lost 0 bases and J lost 5, with 10 bases in between. The CDR3 consists of 13 residues. Germline CDR1 and CDR2: GTSNPN and SVGIG (reference sequence). The CDR3 nucleotides are TGTGCCTGGAGTGTACTCCTCGCGGAGACCCAGTACTTC. Translated, it gives CAWSVLLAETQYF.

Sample share makes this clonotype medium-sized. The genes are TRBV29-1 and TRBJ1-4; maybe TRBD1 (5 bases). Germline values: CDR1 SQVTM, CDR2 ANQGSEA. V was clipped by 1 base and J by 3 bases, with 18 bases between them. This CDR3 contains 17 residues. CDR3 nucleotides: TGCAGCGTTGAAGTCCTGGGGCCGGGTTCAGCTAATGAAAAACTGTTTTTT. Its protein is CSVEVLGPGSANEKLFF. Using reference TRBV29-1 and TRBJ1-4 for the parts outside the CDR3, the full variable domain is SAVISQKPSRDICQRGTSLTIQCQVDSQVTMMFWYRQQPGQSLTLIATANQGSEATYESGFVIDKFPISRPNLTFSTLTVSNMSPEDSSIYLCSVEVLGPGSANEKLFFGSGTQLSVL.

This clonotype was recorded at least ten times. The chain carries TRBV7-6 and TRBJ2-3, with D tentatively TRBD1 or TRBD2 (5 bases each). The CDR3 has 14 amino acids. CDR1 SGHVS and CDR2 FNYEAQ come from the germline V gene. Trimming cost V 5 bases and J 0 bases, with 9 bases left between them. The CDR3 DNA reads TGTGCCAGCAGCCGGGACGGGAGCACAGATACGCAGTATTTT. This codes for CASSRDGSTDTQYF.

This clonotype was observed a handful of times. The genes are TRBV5-4 and TRBJ2-1; the match to TRBD2 covers 14 bases. This CDR3 contains 22 residues. CDR1 is SGHNT, CDR2 YYREEE, per germline (reference sequence). J was trimmed by 1 base and V by 1 base; bases with no gene match: 16. CDR3 bases: TGTGCCAGCAGCTTGCCCGAGGGACTAGCGGGAGAAGGGAGCGGATCCTACAATGAGCAGTTCTTC. Translating it yields CASSLPEGLAGEGSGSYNEQFF.

In its sample, this clonotype is medium-sized. The chain couples TRBV3-1 to TRBJ2-1; D remains unclear. This CDR3 has 14 residues. The germline CDR1 and CDR2 sequences are LGHDT and YNNKEL (reference sequence). V was trimmed by 4 bases and J by 9 bases, leaving 16 bases between them. CDR3 sequence: CASSLGRGKGEQFF. CDR3 DNA sequence: TGTGCCAGCAGCCTGGGTCGAGGCAAGGGTGAGCAGTTCTTC.

This clonotype was counted ten times or more. The chain has TRBV29-1 and TRBJ1-1; possibly TRBD1 for D (6 bases). The CDR3 is 11 residues long. V dropped 6 bases and J dropped 7 bases, with 12 bases sitting between them. CDR1 SQVTM and CDR2 ANQGSEA come from the germline V gene. The CDR3 region has the DNA TGCAGCGTCCAAGGGGGATATGAAGCTTTCTTT. Translation: CSVQGGYEAFF.

The chain joins TRBV20-1 to TRBJ2-7, with D uncertain. Deletions cut 5 bases from V and 0 bases from J, with 11 bases between. Germline V gives CDR1 DFQATT, CDR2 SNEGSKA (reference sequence). The CDR3 spans 13 residues. The CDR3 nucleotides are TGCAGTGCTGCACTACCGAGCTCCTACGAGCAGTACTTC. Its translation: CSAALPSSYEQYF.

This clonotype was seen more than once but under ten times. V gene TRBV12-3 or TRBV12-4 combines with J gene TRBJ2-7; TRBD2 agrees at 7 bases. With 3 bases clipped from V and 4 bases from J, the junction kept 3 bases outside the gene matches. This CDR3 has 13 residues. CDR3 DNA sequence: TGTGCCAGCAGTTTGCAGGGAGGGTACGAGCAGTACTTC. Translation: CASSLQGGYEQYF.

This sequence joins TRBV10-1 and TRBJ2-7; perhaps D is TRBD1 or TRBD2 (5 bases each). The CDR3 loop spans 12 amino acids. Germline V gene sequence: CDR1 WNHNN, CDR2 SYGVQD (reference sequence). Deletions cut 3 bases from V and 5 bases from J, with 8 bases between. The CDR3 DNA sequence: TGCGCCAGCAGTGAACGGGGCGACGAGCAGTACTTC. This encodes CASSERGDEQYF.

This clonotype is medium-sized by share. The genes are TRBV11-3 and TRBJ2-1, with TRBD2 identical over 9 bases. Germline CDR1 SGHNT, CDR2 YENEEA. The CDR3 has 15 residues. Trimming removed 1 base from V and 6 bases from J; junction bases left unmatched: 4. CDR3 nucleotides: TGTGCCAGCAGCTTAGGGGCTAGCGGGATCAATGAGCAGTTCTTC. The encoded protein is CASSLGASGINEQFF.

In this sample, this clonotype turned up a few times. This chain joins TRBV5-1 and TRBJ1-4, with D tentatively TRBD1 (6 bases). The CDR3 has 14 residues. The ends were cut back, 2 bases at V and 4 bases at J, with 9 bases in the middle. Per the germline V gene, CDR1 is SGHRS and CDR2 is YFSETQ. CDR3 nucleotide sequence: TGCGCCAGCAGCTTACAGGGAATTAATGAAAAACTGTTTTTT. Translation: CASSLQGINEKLFF.

This clonotype is labeled as medium-sized. This chain joins TRBV11-2 and TRBJ1-1, with D possibly matching TRBD1 (6 bases). Germline V gene sequence: CDR1 SGHAT, CDR2 FQNNGV. Trimming stripped 6 bases from V and 0 bases from J, with 14 bases between. This CDR3 is 15 amino acids long. For the CDR3, the DNA is TGTGCCAGCAGACTTGCAGCAGGGGTGAACACTGAAGCTTTCTTT. Translated, it gives CASRLAAGVNTEAFF. Using reference TRBV11-2 and TRBJ1-1 for the parts outside the CDR3, the full variable domain is EAGVAQSPRYKIIEKRQSVAFWCNPISGHATLYWYQQILGQGPKLLIQFQNNGVVDDSQLPKDRFSAERLKGVDSTLKIQPAKLEDSAVYLCASRLAAGVNTEAFFGQGTRLTVV.

This clonotype counts as large. The V gene is TRBV4-3, the J gene TRBJ2-1; D may be TRBD2 (5 bases). Germline CDR1 LGHNA, CDR2 YSLEER. The CDR3 is made up of 15 amino acids. V was cut by 0 bases and J by 4 bases, with 10 bases left in between. The CDR3 sequence: CASSQDGNRYNEQFF. The DNA for the CDR3 is TGCGCCAGCAGCCAAGACGGGAATAGGTACAATGAGCAGTTCTTC.

This clonotype was recorded many times. The chain is built from TRBV7-2 and TRBJ2-1; 11 bases match TRBD2. The J segment lost 7 bases and the V segment lost 4 bases, leaving 12 bases of the junction unmatched. This CDR3 spans 17 amino acids. Germline lookup yields CDR1 SGHTA and CDR2 FQGNSA. CDR3 loop: CASSYGRGLAGGNEQFF. In DNA form, the CDR3 reads TGTGCCAGCAGCTACGGGAGGGGGCTAGCGGGAGGAAATGAGCAGTTCTTC.

This clonotype is medium-sized (0.01 to 0.1%) within its sample. The chain carries TRBV5-1 and TRBJ2-3; 9 bases fit TRBD1. CDR3 length equals 15 residues. Germline V gene lookup returns CDR1 SGHRS and CDR2 YFSETQ. Unmatched junction bases numbered 5, after V lost 3 bases and J lost 3 bases. This chain's CDR3 is CASSWAGTGTDTQYF. CDR3 coding DNA: TGCGCCAGCAGCTGGGCGGGGACAGGGACAGATACGCAGTATTTT.

The rearrangement uses TRBV5-4 and TRBJ2-1; D ambiguous. This CDR3 comprises 11 residues. In germline, CDR1 is SGHNT, CDR2 YYREEE (reference sequence). V was clipped by 2 bases and J by 6 bases, with 3 bases between them. CDR3 protein: CASSFGNEQFF. For the CDR3, the DNA is TGTGCCAGCAGCTTCGGCAATGAGCAGTTCTTC.

Relative to its sample, this clonotype is medium-sized. The chain recombines TRBV6-6 with TRBJ2-3; a weak D match, TRBD2 (6 bases). The germline V gene has CDR1 MNHNY and CDR2 SVGAGI (reference sequence). Trimming took 8 bases from V and 1 from J, leaving 13 bases between them. This CDR3 has 14 amino acids. The CDR3 DNA follows: TGTGCCAGCGTTTCGGCGGGGCGCACAGATACGCAGTATTTT. This codes for CASVSAGRTDTQYF.

This clonotype was counted many times. This rearrangement joins TRBV20-1 to TRBJ2-2; the D is unclear. With 5 bases removed from V and 1 base from J, the gap between germline ends came to 5 bases. Germline CDR1 DFQATT, CDR2 SNEGSKA (reference sequence). The CDR3 spans 12 residues. This CDR3 reads CSAWGNTGELFF. The CDR3 region has the DNA TGCAGTGCTTGGGGGAACACCGGGGAGCTGTTTTTT.

V usage is TRBV21-1 and J usage is TRBJ2-1; TRBD1 is taken as the D call from the table, unchecked against the DNA. TRBV21-1 is noted as a pseudogene. The CDR3 consists of 19 residues. CDR3 protein: CASSKKNRSGGKTRDEQFF. For the CDR3, the DNA is TGTGCCAGCAGCAAAAAGAACCGTTCCGGGGGGAAAACGAGGGATGAGCAGTTCTTC.

This clonotype showed up many times. The V and J genes are TRBV2 and TRBJ2-1; the D is unclear. From germline, CDR1 is SNHLY and CDR2 FYNNEI. With 6 bases removed from V and 7 bases from J, the gap between germline ends came to 13 bases. CDR3 length: 13 residues. The chain's CDR3 is CASSLRVGNEQFF. The CDR3 nucleotides read TGTGCCAGCAGCCTCCGCGTCGGGAATGAGCAGTTCTTC.